This TCR beta chain comes out of a study of identical twins. Findings and limits, study-wide: Insertion counts were lower in abundant cord blood beta clonotypes, a trend that memory repertoires did not show.

In its sample, this clonotype was seen a few times. No antigen is known for it. TCRdb redid the calling of the 5' RACE reads with MiXCR, one entry per CDR3 protein. The repertoire includes 550,000 to 800,000 distinct CDR3 sequences, roughly 7.1% of them detected once, and 1.5% to 2% sits in the top ten. This sample was shared with a second study, whose subject was yellow fever vaccine responses in identical twins.

The sequence was collected from a woman aged 18-35 years in good health. The sequencing input was PBMCs.

The chain's CDR3 is CASRTTASAETQYF. The CDR3 DNA reads TGTGCCAGCAGGACGACTGCTAGCGCAGAGACCCAGTACTTC. The chain carries TRBV12-3 or TRBV12-4 and TRBJ2-5; D is perhaps TRBD2 (6 bases). The CDR3 has 14 amino acids. Between the trimmed V and J ends, which lost 6 bases and 4 bases, there was a span of 15 bases.